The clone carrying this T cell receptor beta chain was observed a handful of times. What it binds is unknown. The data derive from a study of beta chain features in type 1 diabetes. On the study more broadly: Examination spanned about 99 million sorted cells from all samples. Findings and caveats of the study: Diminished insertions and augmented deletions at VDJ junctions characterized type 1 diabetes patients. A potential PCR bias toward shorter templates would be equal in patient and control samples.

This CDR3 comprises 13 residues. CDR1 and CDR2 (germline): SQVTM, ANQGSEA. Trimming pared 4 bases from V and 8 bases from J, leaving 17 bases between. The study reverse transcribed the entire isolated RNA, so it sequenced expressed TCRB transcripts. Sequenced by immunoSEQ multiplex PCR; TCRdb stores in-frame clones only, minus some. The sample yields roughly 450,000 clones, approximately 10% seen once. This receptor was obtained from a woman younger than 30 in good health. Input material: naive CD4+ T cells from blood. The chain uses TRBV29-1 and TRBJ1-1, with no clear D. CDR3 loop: CSVARTPGLEAFF. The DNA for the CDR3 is TGCAGCGTTGCAAGGACCCCAGGTTTAGAAGCTTTCTTT.